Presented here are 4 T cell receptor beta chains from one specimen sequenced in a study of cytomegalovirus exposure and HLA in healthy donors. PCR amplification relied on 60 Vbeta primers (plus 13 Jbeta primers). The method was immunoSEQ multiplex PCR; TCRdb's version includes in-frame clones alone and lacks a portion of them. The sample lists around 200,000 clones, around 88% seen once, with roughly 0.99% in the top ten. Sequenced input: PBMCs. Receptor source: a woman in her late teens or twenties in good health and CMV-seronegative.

In nucleotides, the CDR3 is TGTGCCAGCAGCTTAGGGACAGGGGCTTCCTACGAGCAGTACTTC. Translating it yields CASSLGTGASYEQYF. The chain is built from TRBV7-2 and TRBJ2-7; 9 nucleotides agree with TRBD1. Germline loops: CDR1 SGHTA, CDR2 FQGNSA. V trimming: 1 base; J trimming: 1 base; junction bases outside the gene matches: 2. This CDR3 has 15 amino acids.

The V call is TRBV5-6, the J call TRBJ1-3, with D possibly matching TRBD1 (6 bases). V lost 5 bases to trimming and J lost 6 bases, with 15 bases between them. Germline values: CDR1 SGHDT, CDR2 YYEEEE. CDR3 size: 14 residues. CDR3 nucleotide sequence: TGTGCCAGCAGGGTCTCAGGGGCGGCAAACACCATATATTTT. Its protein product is CASRVSGAANTIYF.

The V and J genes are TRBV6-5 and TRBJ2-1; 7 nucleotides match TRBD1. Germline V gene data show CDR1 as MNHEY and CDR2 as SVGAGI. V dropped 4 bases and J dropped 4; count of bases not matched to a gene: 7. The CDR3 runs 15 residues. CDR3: CASSSLGQRYNEQFF. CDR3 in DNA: TGTGCCAGCAGTTCGCTGGGACAGAGATACAATGAGCAGTTCTTC.

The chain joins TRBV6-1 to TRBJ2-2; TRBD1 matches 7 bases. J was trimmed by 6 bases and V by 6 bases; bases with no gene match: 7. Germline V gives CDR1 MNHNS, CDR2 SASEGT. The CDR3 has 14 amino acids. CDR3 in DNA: TGTGCCAGCAGGACAGGGATATTCGCCGGGGAGCTGTTTTTT. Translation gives CASRTGIFAGELFF.